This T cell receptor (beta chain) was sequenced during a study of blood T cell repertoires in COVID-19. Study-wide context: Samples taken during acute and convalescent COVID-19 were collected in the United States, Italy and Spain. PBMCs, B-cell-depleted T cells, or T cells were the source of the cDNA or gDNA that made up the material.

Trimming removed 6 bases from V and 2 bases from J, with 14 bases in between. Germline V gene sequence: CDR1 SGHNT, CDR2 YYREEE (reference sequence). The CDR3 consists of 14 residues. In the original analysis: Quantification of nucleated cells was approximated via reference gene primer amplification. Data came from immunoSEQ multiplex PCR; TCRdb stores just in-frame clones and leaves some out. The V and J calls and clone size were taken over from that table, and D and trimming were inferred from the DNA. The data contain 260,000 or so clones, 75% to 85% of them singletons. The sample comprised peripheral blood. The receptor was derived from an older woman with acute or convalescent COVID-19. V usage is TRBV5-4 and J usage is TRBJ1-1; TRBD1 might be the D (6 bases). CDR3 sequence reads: CASNMDSFNTEAFF. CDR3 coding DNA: TGTGCCAGCAATATGGACAGTTTTAACACTGAAGCTTTCTTT.